The 24 T cell receptor beta chains below were found in one sample sequenced in a study of T cells after yellow fever vaccination. TCRdb itself ran the 5' RACE reads through MiXCR, one entry per CDR3 protein. Among about 160,000 distinct CDR3 sequences listed, 6.5% to 8.5% were seen once. The sequencing here drew on CD4+ T cells sorted from PBMCs, taken 5 to 6 days after the first yellow fever vaccination. The receptors here all came from a man between 18 and 35 years old who received the YFV17D yellow fever vaccine.

A few counts support this clonotype. The chain couples TRBV6-1 to TRBJ2-7; 9 nucleotides agree with TRBD1. V lost 2 bases to trimming and J lost 3 bases; unmatched junction nucleotides: 2. The CDR3 has 14 residues. Germline V CDR1 and CDR2: MNHNS, SASEGT. In nucleotides, the CDR3 is TGTGCCAGCAGTGAACCGGGACAGGGCTACGAGCAGTACGTC. As protein: CASSEPGQGYEQYV.

This clonotype was picked up many times. The chain employs TRBV7-3 and TRBJ2-3; D unresolved. CDR3 length equals 13 residues. The V gene lost 1 base and the J gene lost 5 bases, with 7 bases spanning the gap. Germline values: CDR1 SGHTA, CDR2 FQGTGA. The CDR3 coding sequence is TGTGCCAGCAGCTTAAGCCATCGAGATACGCAGTATTTT. Its protein is CASSLSHRDTQYF.

The gene calls are TRBV7-3 and TRBJ2-7; unclear D gene. Per the germline V gene, CDR1 is SGHTA and CDR2 is FQGTGA. The CDR3 loop spans 15 amino acids. The V end lost 3 bases, the J end lost 0 bases, and 12 bases lay between the germline ends. CDR3 DNA: TGTGCCAGCAGCTTGGGTCCAGGTCGCTCCTACGAGCAGTACTTC. This gives the protein CASSLGPGRSYEQYF.

The chain has TRBV7-2 and TRBJ1-3, with D unclear. Germline V lookup: CDR1 SGHTA, CDR2 FQGNSA. V lost 5 bases to trimming and J lost 4 bases, with 12 bases between them. The CDR3 covers 14 residues. The CDR3 DNA reads TGTGCCAGCAGCACTCCTCCGGAGGGAAACACCATATATTTT. Amino acids: CASSTPPEGNTIYF. Full variable domain (missing parts from reference TRBV7-2 and TRBJ1-3): GAGVSQSPSNKVTEKGKDVELRCDPISGHTALYWYRQSLGQGLEFLIYFQGNSAPDKSGLPSDRFSAERTGGSVSTLTIQRTQQEDSAVYLCASSTPPEGNTIYFGEGSWLTVV.

This clonotype was observed at least ten times. V is TRBV7-8 and J is TRBJ2-3; 8 bases match TRBD2. With V trimmed by 1 base and J by 1 base, 10 bases remained unmatched. This CDR3 comprises 18 residues. Per germline, CDR1 SGHVS and CDR2 FQNEAQ. The CDR3 region has the DNA TGTGCCAGCAGCTTAGATGGGGCGGGGGGCATCGGCACAGATACGCAGTATTTT. This gives the protein CASSLDGAGGIGTDTQYF.

This clonotype was detected many times. J is TRBJ2-7 and V is TRBV21-1; the table's D call TRBD1 went unverified against the DNA. TRBV21-1 is recorded as a pseudogene. This CDR3 comprises 14 residues. The chain's CDR3 is CASSNETGAREQYV. CDR3 DNA sequence: TGTGCCAGCAGCAATGAGACAGGGGCGCGGGAGCAGTACGTC.

At least ten counts were recorded for this clonotype. CDR3 sequence reads: CASSKGANYGYTF. DNA for the CDR3: TGTGCCAGTAGTAAGGGGGCTAACTATGGCTACACCTTC. This chain links TRBV19 with TRBJ1-2; weak D call: TRBD1 (6 bases). From germline, CDR1 is LNHDA and CDR2 SQIVND (reference sequence). V shed 4 bases and J shed 0 bases, with 6 bases lying between them. This CDR3 region has 13 residues.

This clonotype was seen many times. The chain couples TRBV20-1 to TRBJ2-1, with 7 bases that match TRBD2. The V segment lost 1 base and the J segment 8 bases; nucleotides outside the gene matches: 2. The CDR3 spans 12 residues. Looked up from germline, CDR1 is DFQATT and CDR2 is SNEGSKA (reference sequence). DNA for the CDR3: TGCAGTGCTAGAGGACTAGCCGATGAGCAGTTCTTC. Residues: CSARGLADEQFF.

In this sample, this clonotype turned up many times. The gene calls are TRBV9 and TRBJ1-4; D call uncertain. Per the germline V gene, CDR1 is SGDLS and CDR2 is YYNGEE. V lost 1 base to trimming and J lost 14 bases, with 18 bases between them. The CDR3 runs 14 residues. CDR3 region: CASSVSSVQDALFF. CDR3 DNA: TGTGCCAGCAGCGTAAGTTCAGTGCAAGATGCTCTGTTTTTT.

The chain combines TRBV4-3 with TRBJ1-6, with D possibly matching TRBD1 (5 bases). The CDR3 runs to 16 residues. The V and J ends lost 2 bases and 7 bases respectively, with 15 bases between them. CDR1 LGHNA and CDR2 YSLEER come from the germline V gene. DNA for the CDR3: TGCGCCAGCAGCCAATTGGAGGGGCCGGGCAATTCACCCCTCCACTTT. This sequence encodes CASSQLEGPGNSPLHF.

This clonotype was seen at least ten times. The chain has TRBV4-2 and TRBJ2-1, with D maybe TRBD2 (7 bases). This CDR3 region has 12 residues. CDR1 and CDR2 (germline): LGHNA, YNFKEQ. V was cut by 6 bases and J by 8 bases, with 11 bases left in between. The CDR3 reads CASRGGRYEQFF. The CDR3, as DNA: TGTGCCAGCAGGGGGGGGCGCTATGAGCAGTTCTTC.

This clonotype was counted at least ten times. This rearrangement joins TRBV18 to TRBJ2-2; D might be TRBD1 or TRBD2, each matching 5 bases. The V end lost 5 bases, the J end lost 5 bases, and 21 bases lay between the germline ends. This CDR3 spans 17 amino acids. Germline V CDR1 and CDR2: KGHSH, LQKENI. The CDR3 DNA sequence: TGTGCCAGCTCATACAGCACGCCGGGACGAAATACCGGGGAGCTGTTTTTT. The encoded protein is CASSYSTPGRNTGELFF. Complete variable domain (other parts from reference TRBV18 and TRBJ2-2): NAGVMQNPRHLVRRRGQEARLRCSPMKGHSHVYWYRQLPEEGLKFMVYLQKENIIDESGMPKERFSAEFPKEGPSILRIQQVVRGDSAAYFCASSYSTPGRNTGELFFGEGSRLTVL.

This clonotype turned up a few times. The chain is built from TRBV4-1 and TRBJ2-7; 8 nucleotides agree with TRBD1. The ends lost 1 base at V and 2 bases at J; junction bases unmatched: 4. Per the germline V gene, CDR1 is MGHRA and CDR2 is YSYEKL. This CDR3 region has 15 residues. As DNA, the CDR3 is TGCGCCAGCAGCCAAGTCCGGGACAGGACCTACGAGCAGTACTTC. Its protein is CASSQVRDRTYEQYF.

This clonotype was counted at least ten times. J is TRBJ2-5 and V is TRBV12-3 or TRBV12-4; 10 bases map to TRBD2. This CDR3 is built from 15 residues. V was pared by 3 bases and J by 3 bases, with 4 bases of the junction left unmatched. The CDR3 region is CASSFRLAGEETQYF. CDR3 DNA: TGTGCCAGCAGTTTTCGGCTAGCGGGGGAAGAGACCCAGTACTTC.

This clonotype was seen ten or more times. The rearrangement joins TRBV20-1 to TRBJ2-3, with no clear D. CDR3 size: 11 residues. Trimming shortened V by 5 bases and J by 5 bases, and 8 bases separated the two germline ends. CDR1 and CDR2 from the germline V gene are DFQATT and SNEGSKA (reference sequence). The CDR3 DNA is TGCAGTGCTCCTCTAGGAGATACGCAGTATTTT. Translating it yields CSAPLGDTQYF.

This clonotype was counted at least ten times. V usage is TRBV7-2 and J usage is TRBJ1-2; perhaps TRBD1 as D (5 bases). The CDR3 consists of 14 residues. Trimming left V 5 bases short and J 4 bases short, with 14 bases between. Looked up from germline, CDR1 is SGHTA and CDR2 is FQGNSA. CDR3 sequence reads: CASSTSGGIYGYTF. CDR3 bases: TGTGCCAGCAGCACCTCCGGGGGAATCTATGGCTACACCTTC.

The sample holds many counts of this clonotype. The chain combines TRBV7-9 with TRBJ1-5, with TRBD1 matching 8 bases. The germline CDR1 and CDR2 sequences are SEHNR and FQNEAQ (reference sequence). This CDR3 has 18 amino acids. V lost 4 bases, J lost 1 base, and 12 bases stayed unmatched. The CDR3 is CASSSVPRGQRSNQPQHF. For the CDR3, the DNA is TGTGCCAGCAGCTCTGTCCCCAGGGGGCAACGGAGCAATCAGCCCCAGCATTTT.

The chain has TRBV19 and TRBJ2-1; TRBD2 aligns across 13 bases. With V trimmed by 5 bases and J by 0 bases, 13 bases remained unmatched. The germline gives CDR1 LNHDA, CDR2 SQIVND (reference sequence). This CDR3 is 20 amino acids long. CDR3 sequence: CASSSRTSGGSKSSYNEQFF. As DNA, the CDR3 is TGTGCCAGTAGTTCCCGGACTAGCGGGGGCTCCAAAAGCTCCTACAATGAGCAGTTCTTC.

The V and J genes are TRBV7-6 and TRBJ2-7, with 8 bases that match TRBD2. The germline V gene encodes CDR1 SGHVS and CDR2 FNYEAQ. V gave up 5 bases and J gave up 3 bases; unmatched junction bases: 12. The CDR3 has 16 amino acids. CDR3 loop: CASSPLGAGGVYEQYF. The CDR3 DNA is TGTGCCAGCAGCCCCCTCGGGGCGGGGGGTGTCTACGAGCAGTACTTC.

This sequence joins TRBV7-8 and TRBJ2-2; the match to TRBD2 covers 14 bases. This CDR3 is 17 amino acids long. Trimming at V came to 5 bases and at J to 4 bases, leaving 6 bases not matched to a gene. The V gene's germline CDR1 is SGHVS and CDR2 FQNEAQ. CDR3 region: CASSGGLAGASTGELFF. CDR3 sequence (DNA): TGTGCCAGCAGCGGGGGACTAGCGGGGGCGAGCACCGGGGAGCTGTTTTTT. Filled out from reference TRBV7-8 and TRBJ2-2, the complete variable domain reads GAGVSQSPRYKVAKRGQDVALRCDPISGHVSLFWYQQALGQGPEFLTYFQNEAQLDKSGLPSDRFFAERPEGSVSTLKIQRTQQEDSAVYLCASSGGLAGASTGELFFGEGSRLTVL.

This clonotype was counted a few times. CDR3 in amino acids: CASSLNAGGANQPQHF. The CDR3 region has the DNA TGTGCCAGCAGCTTAAATGCCGGGGGTGCCAATCAGCCCCAGCATTTT. The J gene is TRBJ1-5, the V gene TRBV11-2; tentatively, D is TRBD1 (5 bases). This CDR3 region has 16 residues. V was cut by 2 bases and J by 3 bases, with 14 bases left in between. Germline CDR1 SGHAT, CDR2 FQNNGV.

V and J are TRBV20-1 and TRBJ2-1; the match to TRBD2 covers 14 bases. Germline CDR1 DFQATT, CDR2 SNEGSKA (reference sequence). This CDR3 region has 17 residues. The V segment lost 1 base and the J segment 4 bases; nucleotides outside the gene matches: 6. The CDR3 coding sequence is TGCAGTGCTAGAGGGGCGGGACTAGCGGGGGAGTACAATGAGCAGTTCTTC. This sequence encodes CSARGAGLAGEYNEQFF.

This chain links TRBV12-3 or TRBV12-4 with TRBJ2-3; D is unclear. Trimming pared 3 bases from V and 6 bases from J, leaving 7 bases between. The CDR3 sequence is 12 residues long. CDR3 residues: CASSFMRDTQYF. CDR3 bases: TGTGCCAGCAGTTTTATGCGGGATACGCAGTATTTT.

This clonotype showed up many times. This chain uses TRBV2 with TRBJ1-3; no definite D call. Trimming shortened V by 6 bases and J by 2 bases, and 5 bases separated the two germline ends. The CDR3 is 12 amino acids. CDR1 and CDR2 (germline): SNHLY, FYNNEI. The CDR3 DNA follows: TGTGCCAGCAGCGGTACTGGAAACACCATATATTTT. Residues: CASSGTGNTIYF.